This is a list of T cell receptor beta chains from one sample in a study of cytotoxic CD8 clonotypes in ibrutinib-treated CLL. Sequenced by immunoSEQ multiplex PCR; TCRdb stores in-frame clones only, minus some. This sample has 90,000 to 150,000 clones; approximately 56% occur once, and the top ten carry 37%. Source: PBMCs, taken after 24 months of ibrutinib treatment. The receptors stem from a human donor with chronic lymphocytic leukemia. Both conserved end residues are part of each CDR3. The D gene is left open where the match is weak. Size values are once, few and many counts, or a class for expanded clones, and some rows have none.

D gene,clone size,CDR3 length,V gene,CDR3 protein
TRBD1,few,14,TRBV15,CATSRNPTGFEAFF
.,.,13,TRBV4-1,CASSFRLGDEQFF
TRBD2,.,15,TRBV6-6,CASSTPSSGGYEQYF
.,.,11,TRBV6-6,CASRAGYGYTF
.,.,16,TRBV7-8,CASSISHSLRDSPLHF
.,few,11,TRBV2,CASSEGYEQYF
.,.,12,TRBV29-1,CSAIRENTEAFF
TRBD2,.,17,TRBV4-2,CASSQVADSGGQETQYF
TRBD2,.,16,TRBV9,CASSVWGLAGTDTQYF
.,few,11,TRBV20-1,CSARPGYEQYF
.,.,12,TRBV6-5,CAIMTENTEAFF
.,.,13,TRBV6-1,CASSEIGGNTIYF
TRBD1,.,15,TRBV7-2,CASSAPGQGNSPLHF
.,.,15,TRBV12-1,CASSPPGGLGGEQYF
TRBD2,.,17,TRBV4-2,CASSQPSGGVSYNEQFF
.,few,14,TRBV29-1,CSVEGWQGGTEAFF
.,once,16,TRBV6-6,CASSSGSARSSYEQYF
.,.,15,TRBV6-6,CASSYSKAGAETQYF
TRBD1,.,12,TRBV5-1,CASRDRATEAFF
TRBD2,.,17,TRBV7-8,CASSPRATSGGANEQFF
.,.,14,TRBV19,CASSRSRGAFGYTF
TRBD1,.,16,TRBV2,CASSIEARQGKYGYTF
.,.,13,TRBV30,CAWSAGGNTEAFF
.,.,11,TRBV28,CASRTLGEQYF
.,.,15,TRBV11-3,CASSFQPGDLNEQFF
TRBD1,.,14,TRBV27,CASSFPGGTDTQYF
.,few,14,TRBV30,CAWSLGGGNSPLHF
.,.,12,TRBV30,CAWSVGGDTQYF
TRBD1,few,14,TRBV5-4,CASQRQGWDYGYTF
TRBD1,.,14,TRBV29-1,CSVDARTGVNEQFF
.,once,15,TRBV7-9,CAHTPGGLGTGELFF
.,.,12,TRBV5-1,CASRDLHTEAFF
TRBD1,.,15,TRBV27,CASSWGQGHSYEQYF
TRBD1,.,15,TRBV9,CASSAGQGYTGELFF
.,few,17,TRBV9,CASSVVGSGSNTGELFF
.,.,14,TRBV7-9,CASSLVLIPETQYF
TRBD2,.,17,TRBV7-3,CASSFLTRTSGTDTQYF
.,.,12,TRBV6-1,CASSSDGETQYF
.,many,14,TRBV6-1,CASRTSRQGHEQYF
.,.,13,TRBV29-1,CSVRTASGNTIYF
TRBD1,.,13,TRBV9,CASGTGGTDTQYF
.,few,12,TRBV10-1,CASRGQGTEAFF
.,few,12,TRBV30,CAWSAQNSPLHF
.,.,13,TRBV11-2,CASSLELRAEQFF
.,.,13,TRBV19,CASSRKGTDTQYF
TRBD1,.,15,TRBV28,CASTILQGSQETQYF
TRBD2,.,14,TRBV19,CASSGGGVTDTQYF
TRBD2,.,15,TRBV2,CASRERSGGAHEQFF
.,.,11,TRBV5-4,CASSLRDEQFF
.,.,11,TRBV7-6,CASRLGETQYF
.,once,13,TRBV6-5,CASSYNGANGYTF
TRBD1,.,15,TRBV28,CASIPQGAGNTEAFF
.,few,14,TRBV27,CASSLTSRTAEAFF
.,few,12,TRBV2,CASIWGTGELFF
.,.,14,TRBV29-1,CSGGAGGDGRGYTF
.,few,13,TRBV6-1,CASSGRQAIEAFF
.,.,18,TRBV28,CASSSPPGAATGANVLTF
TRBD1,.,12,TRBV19,CASSRTDRGAFF
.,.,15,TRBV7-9,CAAPSGPRMNTEAFF
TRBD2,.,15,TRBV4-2,CASSQRGGPGYEQYF